The 12 T cell receptor beta chains presented below share a single source sample, sequenced in a study of blood T cell repertoires in COVID-19. Assay: immunoSEQ multiplex PCR; the TCRdb copy retains only in-frame clones and omits some. The sample yields over 150,000 clones, 88% seen once. The sample taken for sequencing was PBMCs or T cells enriched from blood (not recorded which). Receptors were obtained from a woman between 18 and 29 years old who had recovered from COVID-19.

The chain employs TRBV5-6 and TRBJ2-7; TRBD2 matches at 7 bases. V shed 4 bases, J shed 5 bases, and the junction held 12 bases outside the gene matches. The CDR3 spans 15 residues. Germline V CDR1 and CDR2: SGHDT, YYEEEE. In nucleotides, the CDR3 is TGTGCCAGCAGCCCCATAAAGACTAGCAGGGACGAGCAGTACTTC. Its translation is CASSPIKTSRDEQYF. Full variable domain (missing parts from reference TRBV5-6 and TRBJ2-7): DAGVTQSPTHLIKTRGQQVTLRCSPKSGHDTVSWYQQALGQGPQFIFQYYEEEERQRGNFPDRFSGHQFPNYSSELNVNALLLGDSALYLCASSPIKTSRDEQYFGPGTRLTVT.

The V and J genes are TRBV18 and TRBJ1-1; D may be TRBD1 (5 bases). V lost 3 bases and J 2 bases, leaving 10 bases between the germline ends. CDR3 length: 14 residues. From germline, CDR1 is KGHSH and CDR2 LQKENI. CDR3 protein: CASSPGGTNTEAFF. The CDR3 DNA reads TGTGCCAGCTCACCGGGGGGGACTAACACTGAAGCTTTCTTT.

The chain combines TRBV19 with TRBJ1-2, with 9 bases aligning to TRBD1. V was clipped by 6 bases and J by 3 bases; unmatched bases: 5. Germline V gives CDR1 LNHDA, CDR2 SQIVND (reference sequence). The CDR3 is made up of 14 amino acids. The CDR3 loop reads CASRTTGGDYGYTF. The CDR3 DNA reads as TGTGCCAGTAGAACCACAGGGGGCGACTATGGCTACACCTTC.

The CDR3 DNA reads as TGTGCCAGCAGGGCAGGGACACTGATTGGAAACACCATATATTTT. It is translated as CASRAGTLIGNTIYF. The rearrangement joins TRBV2 to TRBJ1-3, with a possible D match to TRBD1 (6 bases). With 6 bases removed from V and 3 bases from J, the gap between germline ends came to 15 bases. Germline CDR1 is SNHLY and CDR2 is FYNNEI. CDR3 length: 15 residues.

The rearrangement joins TRBV18 to TRBJ1-1; D gene unclear. Germline-derived CDR1 and CDR2 are KGHSH and LQKENI. This CDR3 region has 15 residues. V gave up 0 bases and J gave up 0 bases, with 8 bases separating them. CDR3 coding DNA: TGTGCCAGCTCACCACCGGCGGGAGTGAACACTGAAGCTTTCTTT. This gives the protein CASSPPAGVNTEAFF.

This clone was counted once. The chain uses TRBV2 and TRBJ2-5; 12 bases are shared with TRBD2. The CDR3 loop spans 15 amino acids. CDR1 and CDR2 (germline): SNHLY, FYNNEI. V shed 7 bases and J 0 bases; nucleotides not matched to a gene: 3. The CDR3 nucleotides are TGTGCCAGCAACCGACTAGCGGGGGACCAAGAGACCCAGTACTTC. This gives the protein CASNRLAGDQETQYF.

The chain is built from TRBV13 and TRBJ2-1; 10 nucleotides agree with TRBD2. The V and J ends lost 0 bases and 3 bases, in that order; junction bases with no gene match: 14. Germline assignment: CDR1 PRHDT and CDR2 FYEKMQ (reference sequence). The CDR3 length is 20 residues. The CDR3 nucleotides are TGTGCCAGCAGCTTAGGAGGGATAGCGGGAGGCCTCACCGTCTACAATGAGCAGTTCTTC. Translation: CASSLGGIAGGLTVYNEQFF.

V is TRBV28 and J is TRBJ1-5; D gene ambiguous. Between the trimmed V and J ends, which lost 3 bases and 0 bases, there was a span of 15 bases. The CDR3 loop spans 17 amino acids. Germline values: CDR1 MDHEN, CDR2 SYDVKM. CDR3 DNA sequence: TGTGCCAGCAGTTTGGATAATCCGGGAACTAGCAATCAGCCCCAGCATTTT. Protein sequence: CASSLDNPGTSNQPQHF. Full variable domain (missing parts from reference TRBV28 and TRBJ1-5): DVKVTQSSRYLVKRTGEKVFLECVQDMDHENMFWYRQDPGLGLRLIYFSYDVKMKEKGDIPEGYSVSREKKERFSLILESASTNQTSMYLCASSLDNPGTSNQPQHFGDGTRLSIL.

This chain joins TRBV7-9 and TRBJ2-7; TRBD2 matches at 10 bases. Trimming took 4 bases from V and 0 from J; bases not matched to a gene: 3. CDR3 length: 15 residues. The germline V gene has CDR1 SEHNR and CDR2 FQNEAQ (reference sequence). Here the CDR3 reads CASSSTSGVSYEQYF. As DNA, the CDR3 is TGTGCCAGCAGCTCTACTAGCGGGGTCTCCTACGAGCAGTACTTC.

With regard to this clone: One junction end does not reproduce the germline sequence, and a read error may be involved. This chain joins TRBV11-3 and TRBJ2-7; D is ambiguous. Germline assignment: CDR1 SGHNT and CDR2 YENEEA. The CDR3 sequence is 15 residues long. In DNA, the CDR3 is TGTGCCAGCAGCTCTACCCTAGTAGGTTCCTCCGAGCAGTACTTC. This codes for CASSSTLVGSSEQYF.

This chain uses TRBV28 with TRBJ2-7, with 7 nucleotides matching TRBD1. V dropped 7 bases and J dropped 7; count of bases not matched to a gene: 16. CDR3 length equals 15 residues. Germline values: CDR1 MDHEN, CDR2 SYDVKM. DNA of the CDR3: TGTGCCAGCAATCGACAGGGTAGTAATTTGTGGGAGCAGTACTTC. Its protein is CASNRQGSNLWEQYF.

The chain uses TRBV6-5 and TRBJ2-3, with D uncertain. Trimming removed 6 bases from V and 2 bases from J, with 15 bases in between. Germline-derived CDR1 and CDR2 are MNHEY and SVGAGI. The length of the CDR3 is 15 residues. The CDR3 DNA follows: TGTGCCAGCAGCCACCATCAGGCCTACACAGATACGCAGTATTTT. This codes for CASSHHQAYTDTQYF.